The 19 T cell receptor beta chains presented below share a single source sample, sequenced in a study of Ad26.COV2.S vaccination and SARS-CoV-2 variants. Clones were read by immunoSEQ multiplex PCR, and TCRdb kept only the in-frame ones, dropping some. The sample includes around 300,000 clones, about 90% of them seen just once. As to treatment: about 20 received Ad26.COV2.S at low or high dose, single or two shots; roughly five received placebo; per-sample allocation not given. The investigators took samples on day 63 after the first vaccine or placebo injection. The sequenced sample was peripheral blood, obtained in a trial of Ad26.COV2.S vaccine versus placebo. The receptors derive from a person between 18 and 65 years old who received the Ad26.COV2.S COVID-19 vaccine or a placebo.

This sequence joins TRBV7-2 and TRBJ2-1; maybe TRBD1 (6 bases). Per the germline V gene, CDR1 is SGHTA and CDR2 is FQGNSA. The ends were cut back, 5 bases at V and 6 bases at J, with 17 bases in the middle. The CDR3 consists of 15 residues. CDR3 in amino acids: CASSRNRVVSNEQFF. In DNA form, the CDR3 reads TGTGCCAGCAGCCGGAACAGGGTCGTATCCAATGAGCAGTTCTTC.

This clone occurred once. The chain is built from TRBV9 and TRBJ2-3; 8 positions agree with TRBD2. After removal of 1 base from V and 0 bases from J, the junction contained 19 bases not matched to a gene. The CDR3 runs 21 residues. The V gene's germline CDR1 is SGDLS and CDR2 YYNGEE. This CDR3 is CASSVSLSGRVWGTSTDTQYF. The CDR3 DNA follows: TGTGCCAGCAGCGTATCCTTAAGCGGGAGAGTTTGGGGGACAAGCACAGATACGCAGTATTTT.

The chain has TRBV5-4 and TRBJ1-2; D is perhaps TRBD1 (5 bases). Trimming removed 2 bases at V and 6 bases at J, with 14 bases between. Germline values: CDR1 SGHNT, CDR2 YYREEE (reference sequence). This CDR3 contains 14 residues. DNA for the CDR3: TGTGCCAGCAGCTTCCCCCTGGGGCCTAATGGCTACACCTTC. Its protein product is CASSFPLGPNGYTF.

V usage is TRBV7-2 and J usage is TRBJ1-3; D not certain. Germline CDR1 reads SGHTA; CDR2 reads FQGNSA. Trimming removed 3 bases at V and 0 bases at J, with 3 bases between. This CDR3 spans 13 amino acids. In DNA form, the CDR3 reads TGTGCCAGCAGCTTGGCCTCTGGAAACACCATATATTTT. Its translation: CASSLASGNTIYF.

V and J are TRBV5-6 and TRBJ2-7; D unresolved. Trimming removed 5 bases at V and 0 bases at J, with 3 bases between. Germline assignment: CDR1 SGHDT and CDR2 YYEEEE. The CDR3 has 11 residues. This chain's CDR3 is CASRNSYEQYF. CDR3 DNA: TGTGCCAGCAGGAACTCCTACGAGCAGTACTTC.

The gene calls are TRBV7-8 and TRBJ1-2, with 7 nucleotides matching TRBD1. Germline V gives CDR1 SGHVS, CDR2 FQNEAQ. The trim removed 5 bases at V and 1 base at J, leaving 10 bases unmatched. The CDR3 has 16 amino acids. Here the CDR3 DNA reads TGTGCCAGCAGCCCCCCCCGAGGGGGCCTTAACTATGGCTACACCTTC. Translated, it gives CASSPPRGGLNYGYTF.

The CDR3 nucleotides read TGTGCCAGCAGCGTAGCTAGCGGGAGGGCCCCCCTAAGCTCCTACAATGAGCAGTTCTTC. Residues: CASSVASGRAPLSSYNEQFF. The chain joins TRBV9 to TRBJ2-1; 12 nucleotides align to TRBD2. Germline V lookup: CDR1 SGDLS, CDR2 YYNGEE. The junction had 10 bases not matched to a gene; V was cut back by 0 bases and J by 0 bases. This CDR3 spans 20 amino acids.

This chain links TRBV3-1 (or the pseudogene TRBV3-2) with TRBJ1-1; 7 bases fit TRBD1. Per germline, CDR1 LGHDT and CDR2 YNNKEL (reference sequence). With 2 bases clipped from V and 3 bases from J, the junction kept 3 bases outside the gene matches. The CDR3 is 14 amino acids. CDR3 amino acids: CASSQSGGHTEAFF. The CDR3 DNA sequence: TGTGCCAGCAGCCAATCAGGGGGTCACACTGAAGCTTTCTTT.

The chain carries TRBV7-3 and TRBJ2-1; D is possibly TRBD2 (5 bases). Trimming left V 6 bases short and J 0 bases short, with 9 bases between. CDR3 length equals 14 residues. Germline V gives CDR1 SGHTA, CDR2 FQGTGA. CDR3 nucleotide sequence: TGTGCCAGCAGTTTAGGGAGCTCCTACAATGAGCAGTTCTTC. This sequence encodes CASSLGSSYNEQFF.

The genes are TRBV19 and TRBJ1-1; D uncertain. The CDR3 totals 14 residues. V shed 5 bases and J shed 1 base, with 11 bases lying between them. Per the germline V gene, CDR1 is LNHDA and CDR2 is SQIVND (reference sequence). The CDR3 region has the DNA TGTGCCAGTAGTCCAAGGGAGGGGAACACTGAAGCTTTCTTT. It translates to CASSPREGNTEAFF.

This chain uses TRBV19 with TRBJ1-2, with TRBD1 as a possible D gene (5 bases). The CDR3 sequence is 17 residues long. The V end was cut by 3 bases, the J end by 1 base, with 18 bases between. CDR1 is LNHDA and CDR2 is SQIVND in the germline V gene (reference sequence). DNA for the CDR3: TGTGCCAGTAGTATGCCCACCCTAGGGGACCGTAACTATGGCTACACCTTC. The encoded protein is CASSMPTLGDRNYGYTF.

The table lists this clone with a count of one. The chain couples TRBV2 to TRBJ1-2, with a tentative D call TRBD1 (5 bases). CDR3 size: 14 residues. The germline gives CDR1 SNHLY, CDR2 FYNNEI. The V end was cut by 7 bases, the J end by 0 bases, with 12 bases between. The DNA of the CDR3 is TGTGCCAGCACCTTACAGGCAGCTAACTATGGCTACACCTTC. Amino acids: CASTLQAANYGYTF.

V and J are TRBV13 and TRBJ1-5; 9 nucleotides match TRBD1. The germline V gene encodes CDR1 PRHDT and CDR2 FYEKMQ (reference sequence). V shed 3 bases and J 0 bases; nucleotides not matched to a gene: 3. The CDR3 loop spans 16 amino acids. The CDR3 region is CASSLGQGYSNQPQHF. The DNA of the CDR3 is TGTGCCAGCAGCTTGGGACAGGGATATAGCAATCAGCCCCAGCATTTT.

This clone was seen only once. The chain is built from TRBV7-9 and TRBJ2-1, with 9 bases fitting TRBD1. Germline lookup yields CDR1 SEHNR and CDR2 FQNEAQ (reference sequence). This CDR3 has 17 residues. Trimming cost V 5 bases and J 4 bases; bases outside gene matches: 12. CDR3 DNA: TGTGCCAGCAGCCCGGGACAGGGTTCCCCTTTTTACAATGAGCAGTTCTTC. This encodes CASSPGQGSPFYNEQFF.

V usage is TRBV4-1 and J usage is TRBJ2-1; 9 positions match TRBD2. CDR3 length: 15 amino acids. The V gene's germline CDR1 is MGHRA and CDR2 YSYEKL. After removal of 4 bases from V and 7 bases from J, the junction contained 8 bases not matched to a gene. CDR3 sequence reads: CASSPLGLAQNEQFF. CDR3 nucleotides: TGCGCCAGCAGCCCCCTGGGACTAGCCCAAAATGAGCAGTTCTTC.

The rearrangement joins TRBV7-2 to TRBJ2-3; 8 nucleotides agree with TRBD2. CDR3 length: 15 residues. V shed 1 base, J shed 4 bases, and the junction held 4 bases outside the gene matches. In germline, CDR1 is SGHTA, CDR2 FQGNSA. CDR3 DNA: TGTGCCAGCAGCTTAGTACGGGAGGGGGCAGATACGCAGTATTTT. Translated: CASSLVREGADTQYF.

The CDR3 protein is CASSDPQWGEGTEAFF. In nucleotides, the CDR3 is TGTGCCAGCAGTGACCCCCAGTGGGGGGAGGGGACTGAAGCTTTCTTT. The chain is built from TRBV25-1 and TRBJ1-1; D may be TRBD1 (5 bases). Between the trimmed V and J ends, which lost 3 bases and 5 bases, there was a span of 19 bases. The germline CDR1 and CDR2 sequences are MGHDK and SYGVNS. The CDR3 spans 16 residues.

This clone was counted once. The rearrangement uses TRBV5-4 and TRBJ2-2, with D unclear. The V end lost 1 base, the J end lost 3 bases, and 10 bases lay between the germline ends. Germline CDR1 reads SGHNT; CDR2 reads YYREEE (reference sequence). The CDR3 spans 15 residues. This CDR3 reads CASSLMRSHTGELFF. In DNA form, the CDR3 reads TGTGCCAGCAGCTTGATGCGATCCCACACCGGGGAGCTGTTTTTT.

This chain uses TRBV19 with TRBJ2-1, with 7 bases identical to TRBD1. V lost 5 bases, J lost 3 bases, and 7 bases stayed unmatched. Germline loops: CDR1 LNHDA, CDR2 SQIVND (reference sequence). CDR3 size: 15 residues. The DNA of the CDR3 is TGTGCCAGTAGTTCGGGACAGAGATACTACAATGAGCAGTTCTTC. Amino acid sequence: CASSSGQRYYNEQFF.